These 22 T cell receptor beta chains came from one sample sequenced in a study of glioma-infiltrating T cells after dendritic cell vaccination. Profiled with immunoSEQ multiplex PCR; TCRdb holds only in-frame clones, not every one. Seen here are under 130,000 clones, 75% to 85% observed once, and the top ten hold about an eighth. The input for sequencing was blood, taken before dendritic cell vaccination. The receptor set was obtained from a human donor with glioblastoma.

This chain connects TRBV4-2 to TRBJ1-2, with D maybe TRBD1 (5 bases). This CDR3 has 16 residues. Germline V CDR1 and CDR2: LGHNA, YNFKEQ. Trimming stripped 2 bases from V and 5 bases from J, with 18 bases between. The CDR3 here is CASSQPQEGSIYGYTF. The CDR3 coding sequence is TGTGCCAGCAGCCAACCCCAGGAGGGGAGTATATATGGCTACACCTTC.

This clone was observed once. The chain links TRBV27 to TRBJ2-5; D unresolved. The J call may be wrong; the DNA end is better matched by TRBJ2-7. This CDR3 has 16 residues. The germline V gene has CDR1 MNHEY and CDR2 SMNVEV (reference sequence). CDR3 residues: CASSPGAVPSSYEQYF. The DNA for the CDR3 is TGTGCCAGCAGTCCCGGTGCGGTCCCGAGCTCCTACGAGCAGTACTTC.

CDR3 in amino acids: CASSQRDSVGEQFF. For the CDR3, the DNA is TGTGCCAGCAGCCAACGGGACTCGGTAGGTGAGCAGTTCTTC. The chain carries TRBV7-9 and TRBJ2-1; tentative D call: TRBD2 (6 bases). This CDR3 has 14 amino acids. V lost 5 bases, J lost 9 bases, and 17 bases lay in between. The germline V gene has CDR1 SEHNR and CDR2 FQNEAQ (reference sequence).

V gene TRBV6-5 combines with J gene TRBJ1-5; D perhaps matches TRBD1 (6 bases). Trimming stripped 2 bases from V and 6 bases from J, with 11 bases between. This CDR3 contains 14 residues. Per the germline V gene, CDR1 is MNHEY and CDR2 is SVGAGI. This CDR3 reads CASSYRGGGQPQHF. The CDR3 DNA reads TGTGCCAGCAGTTACAGGGGAGGGGGTCAGCCCCAGCATTTT.

CDR3 nucleotide sequence: TGTGCCAGCAGTCCAACAGGGCGCACTAATGAAAAACTGTTTTTT. Its protein product is CASSPTGRTNEKLFF. J is TRBJ1-4 and V is TRBV27, with D maybe TRBD1 (6 bases). Deletions cut 5 bases from V and 2 bases from J, with 12 bases between. Germline V gives CDR1 MNHEY, CDR2 SMNVEV (reference sequence). This CDR3 spans 15 amino acids.

The rearrangement uses TRBV7-9 and TRBJ2-4; D uncertain. The CDR3 totals 11 residues. In germline, CDR1 is SEHNR, CDR2 FQNEAQ (reference sequence). Trimming removed 8 bases from V and 8 bases from J, with 10 bases in between. For the CDR3, the DNA is TGTGCCAGCGAGGAAGTGGACATTCAGTACTTC. Its protein is CASEEVDIQYF.

The rearrangement uses TRBV11-2 and TRBJ2-7; 7 bases agree with TRBD1. Germline V gene lookup returns CDR1 SGHAT and CDR2 FQNNGV. The CDR3 contains 16 residues. Losses at the gene ends were 4 bases for V and 3 bases for J; bases not matched to a gene: 12. The CDR3, as DNA: TGTGCCAGCAGCTCCCTAAGGGTGACAGGGAACTACGAGCAGTACTTC. Encoded protein: CASSSLRVTGNYEQYF.

The V call is TRBV6-1, the J call TRBJ2-7; D is uncertain. Germline V gene sequence: CDR1 MNHNS, CDR2 SASEGT. The CDR3 is 13 residues long. Trimming stripped 7 bases from V and 7 bases from J, with 17 bases between. The CDR3 nucleotides are TGTGCCAGCAATTCCGCTGACCGGGTGGAGCAGTACTTC. Protein: CASNSADRVEQYF.

The chain employs TRBV4-1 and TRBJ1-3; no firm D call. Trimming cost V 0 bases and J 0 bases, with 12 bases left between them. The CDR3 runs 17 residues. The germline gives CDR1 MGHRA, CDR2 YSYEKL. The CDR3 DNA is TGCGCCAGCAGCCAAGAGTCCCTTTTCCTCTCTGGAAACACCATATATTTT. Its protein product is CASSQESLFLSGNTIYF.

V gene TRBV5-1 combines with J gene TRBJ2-3; 9 bases are shared with TRBD1. The CDR3 contains 17 residues. The V gene's germline CDR1 is SGHRS and CDR2 YFSETQ. Trimming removed 0 bases from V and 6 bases from J; junction bases left unmatched: 11. The CDR3 loop reads CASSLGGTGFTRDTQYF. DNA of the CDR3: TGCGCCAGCAGCTTGGGGGGGACAGGGTTTACGCGGGATACGCAGTATTTT.

The V call is TRBV19, the J call TRBJ2-1; 10 bases line up with TRBD2. V lost 3 bases, J lost 0 bases, and 5 bases stayed unmatched. The CDR3 consists of 17 residues. CDR1 LNHDA and CDR2 SQIVND come from the germline V gene (reference sequence). CDR3 nucleotides: TGTGCCAGTAGTATTCTAGCGGGGGCGAGCTCCTACAATGAGCAGTTCTTC. It encodes CASSILAGASSYNEQFF.

This clone was detected only a few times. The CDR3 loop reads CASRRTGRNQPQHF. CDR3 nucleotides: TGTGCCAGCAGGCGGACAGGGCGCAATCAGCCCCAGCATTTT. This sequence joins TRBV6-5 and TRBJ1-5, with 8 bases lining up with TRBD1. V gave up 6 bases and J gave up 2 bases; unmatched junction bases: 3. The CDR3 is made up of 14 amino acids. Germline V gene sequence: CDR1 MNHEY, CDR2 SVGAGI.

The gene calls are TRBV30 and TRBJ1-2; D is ambiguous. Trimming shortened V by 0 bases and J by 0 bases, and 5 bases separated the two germline ends. Germline CDR1 is GTSNPN and CDR2 is SVGIG (reference sequence). This CDR3 contains 13 residues. The DNA of the CDR3 is TGTGCCTGGAGTGTGGAGGCTAACTATGGCTACACCTTC. Amino acid sequence: CAWSVEANYGYTF.

With respect to this clone: This sample includes further DNA sequences coding for the same CDR3. The J gene is TRBJ2-3, the V gene TRBV6-1, with D possibly being TRBD2 (5 bases). The germline gives CDR1 MNHNS, CDR2 SASEGT. This CDR3 is built from 14 residues. V lost 7 bases, J lost 2 bases, and 13 bases lay in between. The CDR3 loop is CASIQDFTTDTQYF. The CDR3 DNA reads as TGTGCCAGCATCCAGGACTTCACCACAGATACGCAGTATTTT.

The J gene is TRBJ2-5, the V gene TRBV10-1; D may be TRBD1 (6 bases). This CDR3 is built from 14 residues. V was pared by 0 bases and J by 4 bases, with 9 bases between. Germline loops: CDR1 WNHNN, CDR2 SYGVQD (reference sequence). CDR3 region: CASSESRGGETQYF. CDR3 nucleotide sequence: TGCGCCAGCAGTGAGTCGCGAGGGGGAGAGACCCAGTACTTC.

As regards this clone: This sample also contains other DNA sequences that code for the same CDR3. V is TRBV6-1 and J is TRBJ2-7; 10 nucleotides match TRBD1. The V gene end was trimmed by 7 bases and the J gene end by 6 bases; junction bases not matched to a gene: 6. CDR1 and CDR2 (germline): MNHNS, SASEGT. The CDR3 length is 13 residues. CDR3 nucleotide sequence: TGTGCCAGCACAGGGACAGGGGTTGGCGAGCAGTACTTC. Amino acid sequence: CASTGTGVGEQYF.

J is TRBJ2-3 and V is TRBV11-2, with D possibly matching TRBD2 (5 bases). Germline V gene data show CDR1 as SGHAT and CDR2 as FQNNGV. The CDR3 extends over 15 amino acids. V gave up 3 bases and J gave up 0 bases, with 10 bases separating them. CDR3 sequence reads: CASSFSGSSTDTQYF. The CDR3 DNA sequence: TGTGCCAGCAGCTTTTCGGGGTCTAGCACAGATACGCAGTATTTT.

The chain combines TRBV5-4 with TRBJ1-1; 7 bases fit TRBD1. Germline lookup yields CDR1 SGHNT and CDR2 YYREEE (reference sequence). With 0 bases clipped from V and 9 bases from J, the junction kept 17 bases outside the gene matches. The CDR3 length is 17 residues. The CDR3 bases are TGTGCCAGCAGCTTGGGGTCCGCCCCACCCGACAGGGCGAAAGCTTTCTTT. Translated: CASSLGSAPPDRAKAFF.

The CDR3 region is CASSGEDREDEKLFF. In DNA form, the CDR3 reads TGTGCCAGCAGCGGAGAGGACAGGGAAGATGAAAAACTGTTTTTT. The chain carries TRBV7-9 and TRBJ1-4; 8 bases are a match to TRBD1. V was pared by 5 bases and J by 6 bases, with 8 bases of the junction left unmatched. Germline-derived CDR1 and CDR2 are SEHNR and FQNEAQ (reference sequence). This CDR3 is built from 15 residues.

This sequence joins TRBV5-1 and TRBJ1-6; 9 nucleotides line up with TRBD1. CDR3 length: 15 amino acids. V lost 0 bases, J lost 10 bases, and 5 bases stayed unmatched. CDR1 and CDR2 from the germline V gene are SGHRS and YFSETQ. The CDR3 nucleotides are TGCGCCAGCAGCTTGGGGGGACAGGGCAGATCACCCCTCCACTTT. Translated: CASSLGGQGRSPLHF.

The chain carries TRBV5-6 and TRBJ2-5; possibly TRBD1 for D (6 bases). CDR3 length: 15 amino acids. Germline CDR1 and CDR2: SGHDT and YYEEEE. With 4 bases removed from V and 2 bases from J, the gap between germline ends came to 15 bases. The CDR3 sequence is CASSDGLQGQETQYF. In nucleotides, the CDR3 is TGTGCCAGCAGCGATGGACTCCAGGGGCAAGAGACCCAGTACTTC.

The rearrangement links TRBV5-1 to TRBJ2-3; 7 bases are a match to TRBD2. The CDR3 sequence is 15 residues long. The ends lost 1 base at V and 6 bases at J; junction bases unmatched: 8. Germline CDR1 is SGHRS and CDR2 is YFSETQ. As DNA, the CDR3 is TGCGCCAGCAGCTTGACCCCGACTAGCAGGGATACGCAGTATTTT. It codes for CASSLTPTSRDTQYF.